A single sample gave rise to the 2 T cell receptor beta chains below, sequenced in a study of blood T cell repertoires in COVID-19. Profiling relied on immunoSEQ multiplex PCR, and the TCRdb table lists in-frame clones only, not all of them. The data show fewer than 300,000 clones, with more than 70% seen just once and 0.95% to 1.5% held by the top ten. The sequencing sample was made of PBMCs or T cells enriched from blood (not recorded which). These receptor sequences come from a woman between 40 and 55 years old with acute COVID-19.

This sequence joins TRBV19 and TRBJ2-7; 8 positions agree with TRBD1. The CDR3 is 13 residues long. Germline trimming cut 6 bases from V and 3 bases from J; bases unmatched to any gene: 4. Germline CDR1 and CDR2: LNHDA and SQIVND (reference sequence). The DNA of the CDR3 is TGTGCCAGTAGGCTTGACAGGGGCTACGAGCAGTACTTC. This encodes CASRLDRGYEQYF.

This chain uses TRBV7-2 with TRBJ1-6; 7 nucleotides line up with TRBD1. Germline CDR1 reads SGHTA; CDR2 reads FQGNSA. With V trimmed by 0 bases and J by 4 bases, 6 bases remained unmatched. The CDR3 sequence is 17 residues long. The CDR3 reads CASSLAPTGQYNSPLHF. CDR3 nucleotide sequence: TGTGCCAGCAGCTTAGCGCCCACGGGACAGTATAATTCACCCCTCCACTTT.